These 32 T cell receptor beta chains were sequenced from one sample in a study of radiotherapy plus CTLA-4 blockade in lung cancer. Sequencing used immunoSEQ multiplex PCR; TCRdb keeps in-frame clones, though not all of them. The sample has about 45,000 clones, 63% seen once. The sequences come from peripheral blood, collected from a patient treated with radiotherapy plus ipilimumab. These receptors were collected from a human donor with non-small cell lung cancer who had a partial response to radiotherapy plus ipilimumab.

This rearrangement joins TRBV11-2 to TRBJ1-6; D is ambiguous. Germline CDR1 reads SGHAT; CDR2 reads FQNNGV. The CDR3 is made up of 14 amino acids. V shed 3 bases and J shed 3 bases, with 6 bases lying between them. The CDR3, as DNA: TGTGCCAGCAGCTTGACTAGCTATAATTCACCCCTCCACTTT. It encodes CASSLTSYNSPLHF.

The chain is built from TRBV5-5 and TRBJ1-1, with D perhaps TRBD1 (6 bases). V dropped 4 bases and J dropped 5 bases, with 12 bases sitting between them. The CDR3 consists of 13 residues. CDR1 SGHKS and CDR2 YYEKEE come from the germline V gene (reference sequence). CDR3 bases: TGTGCCAGCAGCGGCAGGGGTGGTACTGAAGCTTTCTTT. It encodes CASSGRGGTEAFF. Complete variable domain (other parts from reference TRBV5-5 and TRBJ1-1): DAGVTQSPTHLIKTRGQQVTLRCSPISGHKSVSWYQQVLGQGPQFIFQYYEKEERGRGNFPDRFSARQFPNYSSELNVNALLLGDSALYLCASSGRGGTEAFFGQGTRLTVV.

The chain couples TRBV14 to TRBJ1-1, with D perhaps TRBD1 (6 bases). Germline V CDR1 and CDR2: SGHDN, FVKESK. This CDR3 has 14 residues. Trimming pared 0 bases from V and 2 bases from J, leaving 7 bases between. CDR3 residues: CASSQDRGNTEAFF. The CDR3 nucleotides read TGTGCCAGCAGCCAAGACAGGGGAAACACTGAAGCTTTCTTT.

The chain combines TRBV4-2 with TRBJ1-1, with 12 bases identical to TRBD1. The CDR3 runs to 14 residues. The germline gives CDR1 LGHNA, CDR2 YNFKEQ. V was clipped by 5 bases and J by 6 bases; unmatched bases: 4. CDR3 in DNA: TGTGCCAGCAGCGGGACAGGGGGCGGGTCTGAAGCTTTCTTT. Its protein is CASSGTGGGSEAFF.

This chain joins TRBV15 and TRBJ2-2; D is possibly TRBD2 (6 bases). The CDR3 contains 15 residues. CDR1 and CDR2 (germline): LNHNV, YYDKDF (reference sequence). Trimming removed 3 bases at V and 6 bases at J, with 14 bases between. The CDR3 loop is CATSSRLGGSGELFF. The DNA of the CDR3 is TGTGCCACCAGCAGCCGCCTTGGGGGGTCCGGGGAGCTGTTTTTT.

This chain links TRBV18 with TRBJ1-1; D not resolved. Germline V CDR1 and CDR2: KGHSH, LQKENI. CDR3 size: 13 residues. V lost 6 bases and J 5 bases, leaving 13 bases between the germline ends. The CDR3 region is CASSLAAGTEAFF. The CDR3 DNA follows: TGTGCCAGCTCCCTAGCCGCGGGGACTGAAGCTTTCTTT. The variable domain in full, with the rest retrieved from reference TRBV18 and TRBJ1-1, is NAGVMQNPRHLVRRRGQEARLRCSPMKGHSHVYWYRQLPEEGLKFMVYLQKENIIDESGMPKERFSAEFPKEGPSILRIQQVVRGDSAAYFCASSLAAGTEAFFGQGTRLTVV.

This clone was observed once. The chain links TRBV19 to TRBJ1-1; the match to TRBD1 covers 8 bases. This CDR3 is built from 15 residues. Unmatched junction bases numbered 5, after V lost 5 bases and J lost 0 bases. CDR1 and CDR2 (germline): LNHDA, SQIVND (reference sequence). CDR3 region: CASSHRGGMNTEAFF. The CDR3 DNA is TGTGCCAGTAGTCACAGGGGGGGGATGAACACTGAAGCTTTCTTT.

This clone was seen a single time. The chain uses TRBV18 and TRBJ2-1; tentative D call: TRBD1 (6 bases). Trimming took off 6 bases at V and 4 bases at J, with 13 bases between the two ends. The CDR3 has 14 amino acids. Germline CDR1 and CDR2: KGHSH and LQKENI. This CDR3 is CASSLGTNYNEQFF. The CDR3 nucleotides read TGTGCCAGCTCCCTCGGGACAAATTACAATGAGCAGTTCTTC.

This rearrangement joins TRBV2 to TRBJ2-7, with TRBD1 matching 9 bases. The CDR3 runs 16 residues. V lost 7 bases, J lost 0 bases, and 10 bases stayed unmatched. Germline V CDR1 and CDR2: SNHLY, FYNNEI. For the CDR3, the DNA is TGTGCCAGCACCCCCGGGACAGGGACCAGCTCCTACGAGCAGTACTTC. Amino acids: CASTPGTGTSSYEQYF.

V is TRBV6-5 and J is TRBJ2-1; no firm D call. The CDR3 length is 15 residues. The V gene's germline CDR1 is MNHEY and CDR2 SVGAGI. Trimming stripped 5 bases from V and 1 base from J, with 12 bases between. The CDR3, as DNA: TGTGCCAGCAGTGTCAGCGAGATTTCCTACAATGAGCAGTTCTTC. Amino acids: CASSVSEISYNEQFF.

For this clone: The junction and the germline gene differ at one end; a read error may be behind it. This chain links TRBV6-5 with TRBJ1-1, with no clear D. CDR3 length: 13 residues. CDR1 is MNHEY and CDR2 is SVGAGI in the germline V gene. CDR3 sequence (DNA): TGTGCCAGCAGTTACACGGAGAACACTGGAGCTCTCTTT. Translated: CASSYTENTGALF.

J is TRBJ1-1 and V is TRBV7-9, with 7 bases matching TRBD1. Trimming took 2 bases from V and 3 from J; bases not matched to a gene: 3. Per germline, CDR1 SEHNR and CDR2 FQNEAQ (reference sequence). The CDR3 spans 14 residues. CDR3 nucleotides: TGTGCCAGCAGCTTAAACAGGGGTGACACTGAAGCTTTCTTT. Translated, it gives CASSLNRGDTEAFF.

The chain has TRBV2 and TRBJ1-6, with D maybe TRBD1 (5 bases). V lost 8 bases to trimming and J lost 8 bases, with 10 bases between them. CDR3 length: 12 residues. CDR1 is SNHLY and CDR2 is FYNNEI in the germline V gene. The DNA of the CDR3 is TGTGCCAGCGTATCGGGGGATTCACCCCTCCACTTT. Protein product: CASVSGDSPLHF.

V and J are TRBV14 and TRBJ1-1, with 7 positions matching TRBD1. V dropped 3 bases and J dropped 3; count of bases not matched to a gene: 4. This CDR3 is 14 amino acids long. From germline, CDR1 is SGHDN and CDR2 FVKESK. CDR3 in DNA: TGTGCCAGCAGCCAGACAGGGATCGACACTGAAGCTTTCTTT. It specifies CASSQTGIDTEAFF.

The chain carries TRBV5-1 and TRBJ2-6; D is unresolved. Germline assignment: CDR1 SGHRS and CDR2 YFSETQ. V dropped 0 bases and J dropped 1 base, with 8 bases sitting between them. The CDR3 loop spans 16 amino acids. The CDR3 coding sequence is TGCGCCAGCAGCTTGGGTCCGGAGTCTGGGGCCAACGTCCTGACTTTC. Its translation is CASSLGPESGANVLTF.

The CDR3 protein is CAVQRTGSHQPQHF. The CDR3 nucleotides are TGTGCCGTTCAAAGAACAGGGTCCCATCAGCCCCAGCATTTT. The chain is built from TRBV9 and TRBJ1-5; maybe TRBD1 (6 bases). The CDR3 contains 14 residues. Trimming cost V 10 bases and J 5 bases, with 19 bases left between them. Germline V lookup: CDR1 SGDLS, CDR2 YYNGEE.

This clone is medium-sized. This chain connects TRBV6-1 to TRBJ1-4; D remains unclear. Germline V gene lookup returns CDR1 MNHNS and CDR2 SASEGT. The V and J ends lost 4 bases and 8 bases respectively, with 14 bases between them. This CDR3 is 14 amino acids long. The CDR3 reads CASSVRFRIEKLFF. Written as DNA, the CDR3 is TGTGCCAGCAGTGTGCGTTTCCGTATCGAAAAACTGTTTTTT.

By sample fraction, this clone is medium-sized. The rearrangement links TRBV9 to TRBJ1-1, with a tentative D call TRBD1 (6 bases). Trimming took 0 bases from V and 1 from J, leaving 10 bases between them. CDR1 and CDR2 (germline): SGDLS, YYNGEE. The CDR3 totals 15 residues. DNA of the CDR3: TGTGCCAGCAGCGTAGTGTCAGGGGAGAACACTGAAGCTTTCTTT. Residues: CASSVVSGENTEAFF.

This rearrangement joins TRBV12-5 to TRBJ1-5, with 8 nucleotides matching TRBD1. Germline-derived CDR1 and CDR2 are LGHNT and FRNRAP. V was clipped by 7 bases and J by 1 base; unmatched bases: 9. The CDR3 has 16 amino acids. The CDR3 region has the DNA TGTGCTAGTGCGGATTGGCAGGGGGCGAGCAATCAGCCCCAGCATTTT. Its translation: CASADWQGASNQPQHF.

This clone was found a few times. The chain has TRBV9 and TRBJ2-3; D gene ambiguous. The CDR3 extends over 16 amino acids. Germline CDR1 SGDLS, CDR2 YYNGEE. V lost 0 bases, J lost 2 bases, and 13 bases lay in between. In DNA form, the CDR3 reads TGTGCCAGCAGCGTAGGAGCAGCGACCCCCACAGATACGCAGTATTTT. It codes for CASSVGAATPTDTQYF.

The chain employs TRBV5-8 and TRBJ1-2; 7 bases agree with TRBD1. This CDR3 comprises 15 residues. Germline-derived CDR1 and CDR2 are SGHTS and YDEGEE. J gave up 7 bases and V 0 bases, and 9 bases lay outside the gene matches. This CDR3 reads CASSLESSRDSGYTF. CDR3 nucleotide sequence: TGTGCCAGCAGCTTGGAGAGTAGCAGGGACAGTGGCTACACCTTC.

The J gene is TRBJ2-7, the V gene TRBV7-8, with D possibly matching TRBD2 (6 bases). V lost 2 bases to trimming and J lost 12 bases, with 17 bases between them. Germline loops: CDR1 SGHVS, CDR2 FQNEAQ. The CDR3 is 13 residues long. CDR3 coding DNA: TGTGCCAGCAGCTTACGGAGAGACGGGAGAGCGTACTTC. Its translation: CASSLRRDGRAYF.

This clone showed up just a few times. CDR3 in DNA: TGCGCCAGCGCGGGGACTGAAGCTTTCTTT. This encodes CASAGTEAFF. The chain employs TRBV10-2 and TRBJ1-1, with no clear D. The length of the CDR3 is 10 residues. Germline lookup yields CDR1 WSHSY and CDR2 SAAADI. V dropped 8 bases and J dropped 5 bases, with 6 bases sitting between them.

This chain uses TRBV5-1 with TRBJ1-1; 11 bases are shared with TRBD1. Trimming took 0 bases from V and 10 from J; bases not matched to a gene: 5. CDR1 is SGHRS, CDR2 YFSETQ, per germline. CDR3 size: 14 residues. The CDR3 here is CASSLEGTGGRAFF. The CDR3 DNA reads TGCGCCAGCAGCTTGGAGGGGACAGGGGGGAGAGCTTTCTTT.

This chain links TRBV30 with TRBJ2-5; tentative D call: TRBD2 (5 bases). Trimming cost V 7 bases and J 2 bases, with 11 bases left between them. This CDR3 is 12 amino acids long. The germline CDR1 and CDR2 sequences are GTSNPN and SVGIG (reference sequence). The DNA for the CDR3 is TGTGCCTTAAAGCGGAGGCAAGAGACCCAGTACTTC. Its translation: CALKRRQETQYF.

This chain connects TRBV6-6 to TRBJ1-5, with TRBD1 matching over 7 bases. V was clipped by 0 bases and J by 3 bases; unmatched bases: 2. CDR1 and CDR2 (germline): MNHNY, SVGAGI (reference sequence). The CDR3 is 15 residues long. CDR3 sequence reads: CASSYSGGFNQPQHF. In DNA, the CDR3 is TGTGCCAGCAGTTACTCAGGGGGCTTCAATCAGCCCCAGCATTTT.

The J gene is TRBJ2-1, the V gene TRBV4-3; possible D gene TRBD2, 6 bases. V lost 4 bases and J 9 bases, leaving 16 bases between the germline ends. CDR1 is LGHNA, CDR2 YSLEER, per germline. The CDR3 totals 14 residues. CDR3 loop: CASSLTGGVSEQFF. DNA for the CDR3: TGCGCCAGCAGCCTCACCGGCGGGGTCAGTGAGCAGTTCTTC.

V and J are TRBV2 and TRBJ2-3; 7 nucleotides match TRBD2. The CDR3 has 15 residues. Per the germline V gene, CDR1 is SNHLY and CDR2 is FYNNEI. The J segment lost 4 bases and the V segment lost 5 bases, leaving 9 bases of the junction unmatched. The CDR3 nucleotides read TGTGCCAGCAGTATGGGAGGGCCGGGTTCAGATACGCAGTATTTT. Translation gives CASSMGGPGSDTQYF.

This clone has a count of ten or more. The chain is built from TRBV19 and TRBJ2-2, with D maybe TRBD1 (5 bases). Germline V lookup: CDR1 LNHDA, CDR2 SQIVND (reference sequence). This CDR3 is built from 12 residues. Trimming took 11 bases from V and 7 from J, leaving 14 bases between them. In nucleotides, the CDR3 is TGTGCCTCAAGTACAGGATACGGGGAGCTGTTTTTT. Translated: CASSTGYGELFF.

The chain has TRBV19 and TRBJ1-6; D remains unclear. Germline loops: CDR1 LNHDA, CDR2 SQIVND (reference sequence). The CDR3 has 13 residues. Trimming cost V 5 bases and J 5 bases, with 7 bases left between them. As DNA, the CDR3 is TGTGCCAGTAGTCCCGGGAATAATTCACCCCTCCACTTT. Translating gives CASSPGNNSPLHF.

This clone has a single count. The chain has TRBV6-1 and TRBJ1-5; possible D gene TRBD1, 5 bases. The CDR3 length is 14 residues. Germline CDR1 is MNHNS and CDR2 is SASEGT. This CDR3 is CASQSGQGSQPQHF. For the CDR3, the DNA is TGTGCGAGTCAATCCGGGCAGGGCAGCCAGCCCCAGCATTTT.

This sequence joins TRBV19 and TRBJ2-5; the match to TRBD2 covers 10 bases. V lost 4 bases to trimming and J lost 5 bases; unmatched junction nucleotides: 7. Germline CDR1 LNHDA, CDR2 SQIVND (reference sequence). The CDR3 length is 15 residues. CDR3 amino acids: CASSRSGGAVETQYF. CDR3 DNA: TGTGCCAGTAGTAGAAGCGGGGGGGCCGTGGAGACCCAGTACTTC. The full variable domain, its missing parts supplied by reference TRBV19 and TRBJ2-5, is DGGITQSPKYLFRKEGQNVTLSCEQNLNHDAMYWYRQDPGQGLRLIYYSQIVNDFQKGDIAEGYSVSREKKESFPLTVTSAQKNPTAFYLCASSRSGGAVETQYFGPGTRLLVL.